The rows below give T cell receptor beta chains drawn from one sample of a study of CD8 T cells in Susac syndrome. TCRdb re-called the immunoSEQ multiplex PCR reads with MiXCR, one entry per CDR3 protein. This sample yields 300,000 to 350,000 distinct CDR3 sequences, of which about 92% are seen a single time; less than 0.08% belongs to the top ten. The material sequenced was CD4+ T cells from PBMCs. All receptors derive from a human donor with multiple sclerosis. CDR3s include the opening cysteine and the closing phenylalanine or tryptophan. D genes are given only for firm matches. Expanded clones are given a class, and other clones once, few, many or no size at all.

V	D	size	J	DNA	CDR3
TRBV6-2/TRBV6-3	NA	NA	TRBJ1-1	TGTGCCAGCAGTGACGGTGTTGGGTACACTGAAGCTTTCTTT	CASSDGVGYTEAFF
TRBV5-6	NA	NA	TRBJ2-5	TGTGCCAGCAGCTTCTGGCAGGGTAGTAGGCAAGAGACCCAGTACTTC	CASSFWQGSRQETQYF
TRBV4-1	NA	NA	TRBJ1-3	TGCGCCAGCAGCCCCGGCTGGGGCCGGGGAAACACCATATATTTT	CASSPGWGRGNTIYF
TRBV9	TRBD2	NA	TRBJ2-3	TGTGCCAGCAGCGTAAGCGGGGCGGAGGGCACAGATACGCAGTATTTT	CASSVSGAEGTDTQYF
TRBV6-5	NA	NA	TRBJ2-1	TGTGCCAGCAGTGGTTGGCGGACGGACAATGAGCAGTTCTTC	CASSGWRTDNEQFF
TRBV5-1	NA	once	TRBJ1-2	TGCGCCAGCAGCTGGACAGACTTACGGGATGGCTACACCTTC	CASSWTDLRDGYTF
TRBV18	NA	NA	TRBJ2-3	TGTGCCAGCTCACTCTTTAGCCCAGGGGAGTCGGATACGCAGTATTTT	CASSLFSPGESDTQYF
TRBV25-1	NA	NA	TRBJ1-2	TGTGCCAGCAGGGGGGGTCGCTATGGCTACACCTTC	CASRGGRYGYTF
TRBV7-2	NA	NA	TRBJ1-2	TGTGCCAGCAGCTTAGCCGGATACGAGCGTGGCTACACCTTC	CASSLAGYERGYTF
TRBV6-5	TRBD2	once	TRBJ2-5	TGTGCCAGCAGTCTTACTAGCGGGGGGCGAGAGACCCAGTACTTC	CASSLTSGGRETQYF
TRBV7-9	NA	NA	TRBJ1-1	TGTGCCAGCAGCTCAGCGGGCCTCGGCACTGAAGCTTTCTTT	CASSSAGLGTEAFF
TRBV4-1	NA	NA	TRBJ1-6	TGCGCCAGCAGCCAAGCGTGGGACGGAAGAAATTCACCCCTCCACTTT	CASSQAWDGRNSPLHF
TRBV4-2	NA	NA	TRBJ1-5	TGTGCCAGCAGCCAAGATCCCTTCGGGCGGGGATGGGGCAATCAGCCCCAGCATTTT	CASSQDPFGRGWGNQPQHF
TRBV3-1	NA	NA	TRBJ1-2	TGTGCCAGCAGCCGGGGCAGGGGAAAACTCACTAACTATGGCTACACCTTC	CASSRGRGKLTNYGYTF
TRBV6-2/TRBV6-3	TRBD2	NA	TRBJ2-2	TGTGCCAGCAGTCTTAATAGCGGGAGGGCTGGCACCGGGGAGCTGTTTTTT	CASSLNSGRAGTGELFF
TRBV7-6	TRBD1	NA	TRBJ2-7	TGTGCCAGCAGCTTAGTCGGGACAGGGACGTTTAACGAGCAGTACTTC	CASSLVGTGTFNEQYF
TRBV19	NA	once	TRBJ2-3	TGTGCCAGTAGTAGCCGTAGGATCCGGAGTTGGTCAGATACGCAGTATTTT	CASSSRRIRSWSDTQYF
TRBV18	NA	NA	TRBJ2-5	TGTGCCAGCTCACCCCTCCAAGAGACCCAGTACTTC	CASSPLQETQYF
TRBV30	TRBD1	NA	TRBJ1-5	TGTGCCGGGAGTCCATCGGACAGGGGGTTAAGCAATCAGCCCCAGCATTTT	CAGSPSDRGLSNQPQHF
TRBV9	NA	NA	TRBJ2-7	TGTGCCAGCAGCGTAGGCACCCCAGCGGCCGAGCAGTACTTC	CASSVGTPAAEQYF
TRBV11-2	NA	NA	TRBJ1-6	TGTGCCAGCAGCTTAGCTCGGTCTCATTCACCCCTCCACTTT	CASSLARSHSPLHF
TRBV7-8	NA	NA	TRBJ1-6	TGTGCCAGCAGCTCGACCAACTATGATTCACCCCTCCACTTT	CASSSTNYDSPLHF
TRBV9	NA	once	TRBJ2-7	TGTGCCAGCAGCCCCAAGGGTAGCTCCTACGAGCAGTACTTC	CASSPKGSSYEQYF
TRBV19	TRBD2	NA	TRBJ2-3	TGTGCCAGTCGGCGGGAGGGAAGCACAGATACGCAGTATTTT	CASRREGSTDTQYF
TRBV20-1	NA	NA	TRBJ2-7	TGCAGTGCTAGCCCTAGACCGTTGCCTCCCTACGAGCAGTACTTC	CSASPRPLPPYEQYF
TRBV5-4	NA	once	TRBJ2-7	TGTGCCAGCAGCATCGATAGGGACGGCGAGCAGTACTTC	CASSIDRDGEQYF
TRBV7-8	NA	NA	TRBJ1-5	TGTGCCAGCAGCCGAATCAGGGGCAGGGGAGTCAATCAGCCCCAGCATTTT	CASSRIRGRGVNQPQHF
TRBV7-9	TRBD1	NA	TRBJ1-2	TGTGCCAGCAGCCCCCGCGACCTCGACAGGGGCCATGGCTACACCTTC	CASSPRDLDRGHGYTF
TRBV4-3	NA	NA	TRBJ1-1	TGCGCCAGCAGCCAAGATTTTTCGGCGAATATGAACACTGAAGCTTTCTTT	CASSQDFSANMNTEAFF
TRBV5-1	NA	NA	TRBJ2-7	TGCGCCAGCGGTCTGGACCTTAACGCCTACGAGCAGTACTTC	CASGLDLNAYEQYF
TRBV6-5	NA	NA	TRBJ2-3	TGTGCCAGCAGTTACAAAGGCGATACGCAGTATTTT	CASSYKGDTQYF
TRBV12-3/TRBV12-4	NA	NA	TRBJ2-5	TGTGCCAGCAGTTTAAAAAGGGTGCAAGAGACCCAGTACTTC	CASSLKRVQETQYF
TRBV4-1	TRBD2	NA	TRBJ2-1	TGCGCCAGCAGCCGACTAGCGGGAGTCGGCAATGAGCAGTTCTTC	CASSRLAGVGNEQFF
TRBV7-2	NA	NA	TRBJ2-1	TGTGCCAGCAGCCCCACGATTCGAGGTGAGCAGTTCTTC	CASSPTIRGEQFF
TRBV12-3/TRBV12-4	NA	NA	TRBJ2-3	TGTGCCAGCAGTGGGGCTAGGACGCAGTATTTT	CASSGARTQYF
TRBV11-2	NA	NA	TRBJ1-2	TGTGCCAGCAGCTTAGATTTGGGTCTCGGCTACACCTTC	CASSLDLGLGYTF
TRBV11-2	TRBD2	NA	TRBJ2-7	TGTGCCAGCAGCTTAGATGGAGCGGGAGTTCCTTACGAGCAGTACTTC	CASSLDGAGVPYEQYF
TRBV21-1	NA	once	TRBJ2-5	TGTGCCAGCAGCCTCCGGGACACAGGGGAGACCCAGTACTTC	CASSLRDTGETQYF
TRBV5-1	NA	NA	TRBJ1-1	TGCGCCAGCAGCTCCCTCGGGCCGTTGAACACTGAAGCTTTCTTT	CASSSLGPLNTEAFF
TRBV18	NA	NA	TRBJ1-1	TGTGCCAGCTCAGCCGACAGGAACACTGAAGCTTTCTTT	CASSADRNTEAFF
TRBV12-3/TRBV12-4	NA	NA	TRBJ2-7	TGTGCCAGCAGCCAAGGACAGTCCTTCTACGAGCAGTACTTC	CASSQGQSFYEQYF
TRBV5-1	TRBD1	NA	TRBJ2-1	TGCGCCAGCAGCAGGGGACAGGCCTCGGGTGAGCAGTTCTTC	CASSRGQASGEQFF
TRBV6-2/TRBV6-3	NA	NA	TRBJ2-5	TGTGCCAGCAGGGTCAGCCATGGGGCGTCAGAGACCCAGTACTTC	CASRVSHGASETQYF
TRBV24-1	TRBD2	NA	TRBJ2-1	TGTGCCACCAGTGATCCGTCTATAGCGGGAGCGGATGAGCAGTTCTTC	CATSDPSIAGADEQFF
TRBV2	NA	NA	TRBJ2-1	TGTGCCAGCAGTGATGAGGGCGGGATCGGTGAGCAGTTCTTC	CASSDEGGIGEQFF
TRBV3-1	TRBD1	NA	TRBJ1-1	TGTGCCAGCAGCCTCAGGGGGCTGGAGAACACTGAAGCTTTCTTT	CASSLRGLENTEAFF
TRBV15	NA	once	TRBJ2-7	TGTGCCACCAGCAGAGGGGGACTTGAACCCTCCTACGAGCAGTACTTC	CATSRGGLEPSYEQYF
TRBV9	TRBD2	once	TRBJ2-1	TGTGCCAGCAGCGTAGTCCCGGGACTAGCTGGTAATGAGCAGTTCTTC	CASSVVPGLAGNEQFF
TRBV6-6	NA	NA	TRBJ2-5	TGTGCCAGCAGTTACTTCTTGAGAGAGACCCAGTACTTC	CASSYFLRETQYF
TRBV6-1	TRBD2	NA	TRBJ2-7	TGTGCCAGCAGCCGATCAGGACTAGCGGAGCCGCCCTACGAGCAGTACTTC	CASSRSGLAEPPYEQYF
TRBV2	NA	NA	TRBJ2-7	NA	CASTVAAYEQYF
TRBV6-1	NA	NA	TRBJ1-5	TGTGCCAGCAGTAAAGGGGCAGTTAGCAATCAGCCCCAGCATTTT	CASSKGAVSNQPQHF
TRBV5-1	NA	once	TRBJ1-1	TGCGCCAGCAGCTTGGACGGATTCAACACTGAAGCTTTCTTT	CASSLDGFNTEAFF
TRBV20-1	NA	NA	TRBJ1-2	TGCAGTGCTCACACCGGGGCCTATTCCCTTCACTATGGCTACACCTTC	CSAHTGAYSLHYGYTF
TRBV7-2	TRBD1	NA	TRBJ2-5	TGTGCCAGCAGCGCCGACAGGGGGCGGGGCCAAGAGACCCAGTACTTC	CASSADRGRGQETQYF